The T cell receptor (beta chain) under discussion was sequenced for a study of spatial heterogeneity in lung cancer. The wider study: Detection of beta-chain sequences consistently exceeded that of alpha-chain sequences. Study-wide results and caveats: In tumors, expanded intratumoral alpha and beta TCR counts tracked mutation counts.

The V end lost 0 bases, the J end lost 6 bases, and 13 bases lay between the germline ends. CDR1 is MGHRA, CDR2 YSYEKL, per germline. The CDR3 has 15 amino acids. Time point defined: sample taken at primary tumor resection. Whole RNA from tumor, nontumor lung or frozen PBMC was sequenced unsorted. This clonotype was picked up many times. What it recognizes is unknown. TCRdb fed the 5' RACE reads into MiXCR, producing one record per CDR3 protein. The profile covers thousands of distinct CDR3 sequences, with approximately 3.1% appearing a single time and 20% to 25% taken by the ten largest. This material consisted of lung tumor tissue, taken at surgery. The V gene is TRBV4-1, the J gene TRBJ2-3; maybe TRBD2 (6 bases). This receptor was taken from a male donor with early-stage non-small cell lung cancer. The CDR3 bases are TGCGCCAGCAGCCAAGATCATGGAGGGGCGGATACGCAGTATTTT. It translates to CASSQDHGGADTQYF.